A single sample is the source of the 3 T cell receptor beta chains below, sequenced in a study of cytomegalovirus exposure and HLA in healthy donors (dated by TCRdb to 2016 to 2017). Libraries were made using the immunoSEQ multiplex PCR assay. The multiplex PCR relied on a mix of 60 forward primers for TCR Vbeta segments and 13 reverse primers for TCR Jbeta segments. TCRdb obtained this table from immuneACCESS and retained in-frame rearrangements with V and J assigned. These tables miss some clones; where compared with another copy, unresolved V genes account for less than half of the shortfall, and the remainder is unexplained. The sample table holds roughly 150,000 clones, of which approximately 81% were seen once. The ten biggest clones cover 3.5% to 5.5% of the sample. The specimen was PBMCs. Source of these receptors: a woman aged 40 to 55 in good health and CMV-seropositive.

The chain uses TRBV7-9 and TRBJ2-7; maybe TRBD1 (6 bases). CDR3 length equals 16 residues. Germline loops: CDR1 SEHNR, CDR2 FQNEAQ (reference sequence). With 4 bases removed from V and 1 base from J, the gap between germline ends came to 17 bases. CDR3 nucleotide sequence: TGTGCCAGCAGCTCCCCCCGGACAGTTTCTTCCTACGAGCAGTACTTC. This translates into CASSSPRTVSSYEQYF.

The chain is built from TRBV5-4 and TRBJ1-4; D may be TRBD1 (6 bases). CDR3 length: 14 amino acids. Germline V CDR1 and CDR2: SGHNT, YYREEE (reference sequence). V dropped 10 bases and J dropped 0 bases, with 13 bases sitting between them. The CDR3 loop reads CAYRARATNEKLFF. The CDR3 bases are TGTGCCTACAGGGCTAGGGCAACTAATGAAAAACTGTTTTTT.

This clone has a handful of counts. CDR3 DNA sequence: TGTGCCAGCAGCCCGTGGGCCACTGGCACTGAAGCTTTCTTT. This gives the protein CASSPWATGTEAFF. This chain joins TRBV7-9 and TRBJ1-1; no definite D call. With 5 bases removed from V and 4 bases from J, the gap between germline ends came to 14 bases. The CDR3 extends over 14 amino acids. Germline V gene lookup returns CDR1 SEHNR and CDR2 FQNEAQ (reference sequence). Variable domain in full (rest from reference TRBV7-9 and TRBJ1-1): DTGVSQNPRHKITKRGQNVTFRCDPISEHNRLYWYRQTLGQGPEFLTYFQNEAQLEKSRLLSDRFSAERPKGSFSTLEIQRTEQGDSAMYLCASSPWATGTEAFFGQGTRLTVV.